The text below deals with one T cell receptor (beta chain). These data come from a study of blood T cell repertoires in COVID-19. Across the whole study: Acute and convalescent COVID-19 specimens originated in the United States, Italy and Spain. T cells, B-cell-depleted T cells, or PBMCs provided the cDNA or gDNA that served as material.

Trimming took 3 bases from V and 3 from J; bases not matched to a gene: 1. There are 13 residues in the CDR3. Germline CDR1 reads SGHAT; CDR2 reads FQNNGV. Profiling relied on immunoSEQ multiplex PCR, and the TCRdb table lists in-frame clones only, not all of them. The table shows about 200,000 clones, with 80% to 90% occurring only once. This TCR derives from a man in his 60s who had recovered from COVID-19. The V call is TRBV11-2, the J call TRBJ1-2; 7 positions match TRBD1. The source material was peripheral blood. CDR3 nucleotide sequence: TGTGCCAGCAGCTTCACAGGGGACTATGGCTACACCTTC. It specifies CASSFTGDYGYTF.